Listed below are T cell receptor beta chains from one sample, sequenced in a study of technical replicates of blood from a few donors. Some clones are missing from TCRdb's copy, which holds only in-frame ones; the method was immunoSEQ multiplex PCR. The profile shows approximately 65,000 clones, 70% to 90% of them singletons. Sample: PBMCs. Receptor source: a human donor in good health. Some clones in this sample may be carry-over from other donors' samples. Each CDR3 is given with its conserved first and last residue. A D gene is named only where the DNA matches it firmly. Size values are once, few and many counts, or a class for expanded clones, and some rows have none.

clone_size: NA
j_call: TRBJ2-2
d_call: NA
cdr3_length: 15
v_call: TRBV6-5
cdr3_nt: TGTGCCAGCAGTTACGGAGACAGAAACACCGGGGAGCTGTTTTTT
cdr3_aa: CASSYGDRNTGELFF

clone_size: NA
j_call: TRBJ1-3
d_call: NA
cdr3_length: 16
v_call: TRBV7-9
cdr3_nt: TGTGCCAGCAGCCAGGATGGACGGGACTCTGGAAACACCATATATTTT
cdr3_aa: CASSQDGRDSGNTIYF

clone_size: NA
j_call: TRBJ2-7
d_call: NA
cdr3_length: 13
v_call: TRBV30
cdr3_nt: TGTGCCTTCACATACGGACAGCTCTACGAGCAGTACTTC
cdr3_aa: CAFTYGQLYEQYF

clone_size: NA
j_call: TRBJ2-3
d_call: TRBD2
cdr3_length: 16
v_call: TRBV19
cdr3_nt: TGTGCCAGTAGTATAAAACTAGCGGAGAGCACAGATACGCAGTATTTT
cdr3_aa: CASSIKLAESTDTQYF

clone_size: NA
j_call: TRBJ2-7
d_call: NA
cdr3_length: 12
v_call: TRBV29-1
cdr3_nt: TGCAGCGTTGAAGATCTTACCTACGAGCAGTACTTC
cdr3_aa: CSVEDLTYEQYF

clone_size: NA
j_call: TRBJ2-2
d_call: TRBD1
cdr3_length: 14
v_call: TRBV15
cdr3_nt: TGTGCCACCAGCAGAGGGACAGGGGACGGGGAGCTGTTTTTT
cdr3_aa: CATSRGTGDGELFF

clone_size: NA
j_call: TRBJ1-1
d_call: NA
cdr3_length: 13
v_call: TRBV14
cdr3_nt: TGTGCCAGCAGCCAAGTAATGAACACTGAAGCTTTCTTT
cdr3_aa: CASSQVMNTEAFF

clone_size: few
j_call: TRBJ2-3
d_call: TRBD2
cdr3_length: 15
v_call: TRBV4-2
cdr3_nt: TGTGCCAGCAGCCACTCTAGCGGGGGCACAGATACGCAGTATTTT
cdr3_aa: CASSHSSGGTDTQYF

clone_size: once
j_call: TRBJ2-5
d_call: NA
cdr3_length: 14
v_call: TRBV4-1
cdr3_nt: TGCGCCAGCAGCCTAGTAGCCATCCAAGAGACCCAGTACTTC
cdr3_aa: CASSLVAIQETQYF

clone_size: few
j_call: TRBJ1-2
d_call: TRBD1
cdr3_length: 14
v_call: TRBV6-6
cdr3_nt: TGTGCCAGCAGTGATGCCGGGACAGCGTATGGCTACACCTTC
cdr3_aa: CASSDAGTAYGYTF

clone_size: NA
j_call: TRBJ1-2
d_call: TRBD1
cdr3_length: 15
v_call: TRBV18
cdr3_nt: TGTGCCAGCTCATCGGGGGACAGAGCTAACTATGGCTACACCTTC
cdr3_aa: CASSSGDRANYGYTF

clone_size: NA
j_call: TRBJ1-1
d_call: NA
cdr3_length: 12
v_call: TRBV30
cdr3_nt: TGTGCCTGTACACAGGGTCCCACTGAAGCTTTCTTT
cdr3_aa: CACTQGPTEAFF

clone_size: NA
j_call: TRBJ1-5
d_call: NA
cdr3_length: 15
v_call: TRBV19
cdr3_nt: TGTGCCAGTAGGATGGGGGGGCAAAGGGTTCAGCCCCAGCATTTT
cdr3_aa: CASRMGGQRVQPQHF

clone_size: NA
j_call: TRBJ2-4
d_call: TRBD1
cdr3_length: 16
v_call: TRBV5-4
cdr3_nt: TGTGCCAGCAGCCCCCCGGCGCAGGGGGACAAAAACATTCAGTACTTC
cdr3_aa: CASSPPAQGDKNIQYF

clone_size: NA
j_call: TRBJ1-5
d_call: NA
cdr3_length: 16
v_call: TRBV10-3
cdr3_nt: TGTGCCATCAGTGATGAGGGCCGGGCGAGCAATCAGCCCCAGCATTTT
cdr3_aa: CAISDEGRASNQPQHF

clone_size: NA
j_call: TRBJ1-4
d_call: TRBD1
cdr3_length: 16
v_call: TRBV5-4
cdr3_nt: TGTGCCAGCAGCCCCACGCCCAGACAGGGGAAGGAAAAACTGTTTTTT
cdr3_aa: CASSPTPRQGKEKLFF

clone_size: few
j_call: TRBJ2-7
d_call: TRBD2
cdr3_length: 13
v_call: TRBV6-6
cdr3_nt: TGTGCCAGCACCCGGGAGGGGGGGTACGAGCAGTACTTC
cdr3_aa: CASTREGGYEQYF

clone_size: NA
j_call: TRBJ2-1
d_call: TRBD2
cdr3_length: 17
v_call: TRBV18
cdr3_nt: TGTGCCAGCTCACCACCACAAACTAGCGGGAGCTCGAATGAGCAGTTCTTC
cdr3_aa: CASSPPQTSGSSNEQFF

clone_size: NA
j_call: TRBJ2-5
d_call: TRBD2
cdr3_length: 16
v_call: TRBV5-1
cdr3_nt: TGCGCCAGCAGCATGGTGGGGACTAGGTCCCAAGAGACCCAGTACTTC
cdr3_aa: CASSMVGTRSQETQYF

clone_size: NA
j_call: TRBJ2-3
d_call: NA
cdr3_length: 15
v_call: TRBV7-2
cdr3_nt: TGTGCCAGCAGCGCGGACGGGGGAAAGTCAGATACGCAGTATTTT
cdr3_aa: CASSADGGKSDTQYF

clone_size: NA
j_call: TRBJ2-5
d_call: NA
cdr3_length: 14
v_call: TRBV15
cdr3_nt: TGTGCCACCAGCAGAGATCAACAGGGTGTAACCCAGTACTTC
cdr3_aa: CATSRDQQGVTQYF

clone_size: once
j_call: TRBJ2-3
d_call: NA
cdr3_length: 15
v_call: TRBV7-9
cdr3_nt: TGTGCCAGCAGCTTAGCGCAGGTTTTGCCAGATACGCAGTATTTT
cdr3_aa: CASSLAQVLPDTQYF

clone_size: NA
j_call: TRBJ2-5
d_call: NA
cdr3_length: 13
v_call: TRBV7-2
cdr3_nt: TGTGCCAGCAGACCACAGGGTACGGAGACCCAGTACTTC
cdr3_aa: CASRPQGTETQYF

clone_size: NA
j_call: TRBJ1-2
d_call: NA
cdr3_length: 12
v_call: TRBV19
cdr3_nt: TGTGCCAGTAATATCGGGGGGTATGGCTACACCTTC
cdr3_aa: CASNIGGYGYTF

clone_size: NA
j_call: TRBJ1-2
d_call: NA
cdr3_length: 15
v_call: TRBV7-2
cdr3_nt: TGTGCCAGCAGCTTATTACAGGGTGAGGACTATGGCTACACCTTC
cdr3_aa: CASSLLQGEDYGYTF

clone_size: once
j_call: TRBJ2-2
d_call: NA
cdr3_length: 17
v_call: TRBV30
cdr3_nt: TGTGCCTGGAGTGTACGGGTTAGTAGTCTTGTCACCGGGGAGCTGTTTTTT
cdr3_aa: CAWSVRVSSLVTGELFF

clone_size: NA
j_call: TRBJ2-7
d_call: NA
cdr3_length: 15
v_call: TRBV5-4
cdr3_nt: TGTGCCAGCAGCTTATTTCTAGCCCCCTCCTACGAGCAGTACTTC
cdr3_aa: CASSLFLAPSYEQYF

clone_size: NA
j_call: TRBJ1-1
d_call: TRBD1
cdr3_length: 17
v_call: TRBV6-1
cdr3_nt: TGTGCCAGCAGTGAACTGGGACAGGGGGCCCTGGTGGTTGAAGCTTTCTTT
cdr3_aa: CASSELGQGALVVEAFF

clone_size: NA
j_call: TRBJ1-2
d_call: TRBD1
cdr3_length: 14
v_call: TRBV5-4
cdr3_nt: TGTGCCAGCAGCTTAGGGACAGGGGACTATGGCTACACCTTC
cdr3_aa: CASSLGTGDYGYTF

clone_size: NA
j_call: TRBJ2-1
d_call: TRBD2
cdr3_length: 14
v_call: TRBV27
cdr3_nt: TGTGCCAGCAAGAAGCGGGGGGGCCAGAGTGAGCAGTTCTTC
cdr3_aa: CASKKRGGQSEQFF

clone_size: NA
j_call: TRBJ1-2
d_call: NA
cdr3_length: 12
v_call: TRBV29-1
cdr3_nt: TGCAGCGTTGGGGGGGAGTTCTATGGCTACACCTTC
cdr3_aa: CSVGGEFYGYTF

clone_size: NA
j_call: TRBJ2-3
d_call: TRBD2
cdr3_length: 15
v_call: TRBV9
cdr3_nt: TGTGCCAGCAGCGTCGGGGGGGCAAAGGCAGATACGCAGTATTTT
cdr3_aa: CASSVGGAKADTQYF

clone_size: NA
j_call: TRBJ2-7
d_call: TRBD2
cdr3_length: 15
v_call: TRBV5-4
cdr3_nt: TGTGCCAGCAGCTCGCCTAGCGGGGGGAAGTACGAGCAGTACTTC
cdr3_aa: CASSSPSGGKYEQYF

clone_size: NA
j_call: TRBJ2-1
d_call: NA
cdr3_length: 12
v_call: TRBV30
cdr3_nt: TGTGCCTGGAGTGTCCGGGCCCAGGGGCAGTTCTTC
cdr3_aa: CAWSVRAQGQFF

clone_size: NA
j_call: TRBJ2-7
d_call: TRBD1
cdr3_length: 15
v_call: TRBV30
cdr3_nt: TGTGCCTGGAGGGGCGCCGGGACAGGGGCCTACGAGCAGTACTTC
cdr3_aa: CAWRGAGTGAYEQYF

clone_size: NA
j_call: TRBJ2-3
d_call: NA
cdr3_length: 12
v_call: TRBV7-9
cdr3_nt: TGTGCCAGCAGCTTAGAGGTGGAGTCGCAGTATTTT
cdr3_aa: CASSLEVESQYF

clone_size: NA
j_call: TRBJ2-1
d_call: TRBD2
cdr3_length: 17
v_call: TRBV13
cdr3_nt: TGTGCCAGCAGCCCCATCGGACTAGCGGGAGTGTTGGATGAGCAGTTCTTC
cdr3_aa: CASSPIGLAGVLDEQFF

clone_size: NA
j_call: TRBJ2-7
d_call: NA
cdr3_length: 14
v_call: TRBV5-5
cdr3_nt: TGTGCCAGCAGCTTGGTCGGCAGGTCATACGAGCAGTACTTC
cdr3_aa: CASSLVGRSYEQYF

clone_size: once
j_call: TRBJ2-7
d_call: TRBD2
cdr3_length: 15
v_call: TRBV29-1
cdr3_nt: TGCAGCGTGATATTGGCTAGCGGGAGATCCTACGAGCAGTACTTC
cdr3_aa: CSVILASGRSYEQYF

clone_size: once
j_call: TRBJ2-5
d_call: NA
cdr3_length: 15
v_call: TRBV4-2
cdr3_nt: TGTGCCAGCAGCCAAGTTCCCGGGGTTGGGGAGACCCAGTACTTC
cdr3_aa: CASSQVPGVGETQYF

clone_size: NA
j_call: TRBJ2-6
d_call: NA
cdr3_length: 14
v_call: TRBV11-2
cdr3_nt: TGTGCCAGCAGCTACTACTCTGGGGCCAACGTCCTGACTTTC
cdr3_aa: CASSYYSGANVLTF

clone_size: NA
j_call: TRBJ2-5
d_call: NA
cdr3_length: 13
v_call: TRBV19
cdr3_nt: TGTGCCAGTAGTATTGCGGGAAGGGAGACCCAGTACTTC
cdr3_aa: CASSIAGRETQYF

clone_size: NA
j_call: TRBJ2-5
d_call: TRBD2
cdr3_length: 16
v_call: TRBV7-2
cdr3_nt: TGTGCCAGCAGCCCCCCGGCGGGAGTGTTCCTGGAGACCCAGTACTTC
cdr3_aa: CASSPPAGVFLETQYF

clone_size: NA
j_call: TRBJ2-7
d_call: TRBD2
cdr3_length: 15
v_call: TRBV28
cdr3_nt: TGTGCCAGCAGCCCGCCTGGGACTATCCCCTACGAGCAGTACTTC
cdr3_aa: CASSPPGTIPYEQYF

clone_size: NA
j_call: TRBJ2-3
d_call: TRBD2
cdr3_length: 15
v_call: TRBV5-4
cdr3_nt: TGTGCCAGCAGTCTAGCGGGAGGCCCGGGAGATACGCAGTATTTT
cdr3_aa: CASSLAGGPGDTQYF

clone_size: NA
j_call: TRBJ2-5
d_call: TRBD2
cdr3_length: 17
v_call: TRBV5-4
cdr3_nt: TGTGCCAGCAGCGGGGCGCTAGCGGGGGGAGGGCAAGAGACCCAGTACTTC
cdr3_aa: CASSGALAGGGQETQYF

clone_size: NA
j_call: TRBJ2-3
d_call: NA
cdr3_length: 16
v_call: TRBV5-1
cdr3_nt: TGCGCCAGCAGCTTGGTCGCGGGTCTTAGCACAGATACGCAGTATTTT
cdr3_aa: CASSLVAGLSTDTQYF

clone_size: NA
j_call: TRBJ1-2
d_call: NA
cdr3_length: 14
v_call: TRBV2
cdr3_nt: TGTGCCAGCAGTGAAGCGACACCGGGAAATGGCTACACCTTC
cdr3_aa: CASSEATPGNGYTF

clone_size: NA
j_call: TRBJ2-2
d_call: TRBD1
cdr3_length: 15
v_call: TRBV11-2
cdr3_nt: TGTGCCAGCAGCCCCGGGACAGCGAACACCGGGGAGCTGTTTTTT
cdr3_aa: CASSPGTANTGELFF

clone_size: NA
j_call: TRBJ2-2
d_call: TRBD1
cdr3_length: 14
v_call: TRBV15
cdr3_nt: TGTGCCACCAGGTCGCAGGGGGACACCGGGGAGCTGTTTTTT
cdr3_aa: CATRSQGDTGELFF

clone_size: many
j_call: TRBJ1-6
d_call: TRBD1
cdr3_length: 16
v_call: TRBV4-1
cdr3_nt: TGCGCCAGCAGCCAGATCCCGGGACAGGGGAGTTCACCCCTCCACTTT
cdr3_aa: CASSQIPGQGSSPLHF

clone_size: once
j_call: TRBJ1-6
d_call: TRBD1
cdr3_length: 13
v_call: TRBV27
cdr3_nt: TGTGCCAGCAGTTTCAGGGGGAATTCACCCCTCCACTTT
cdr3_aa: CASSFRGNSPLHF

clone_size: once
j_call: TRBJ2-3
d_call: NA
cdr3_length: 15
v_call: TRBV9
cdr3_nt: TGTGCCAGCAGCCTCAGCGTTGTATTCACAGATACGCAGTATTTT
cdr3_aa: CASSLSVVFTDTQYF

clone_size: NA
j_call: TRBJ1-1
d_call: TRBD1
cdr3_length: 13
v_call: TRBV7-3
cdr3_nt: TGTGCCAGCAGCTTAATTGGACAGGGGGAAGCTTTCTTT
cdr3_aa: CASSLIGQGEAFF

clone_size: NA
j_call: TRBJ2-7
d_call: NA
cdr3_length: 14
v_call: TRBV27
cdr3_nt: TGTGCCAGCAGTTTAGGAGGGATCTCCTACGAGCAGTACTTC
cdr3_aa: CASSLGGISYEQYF

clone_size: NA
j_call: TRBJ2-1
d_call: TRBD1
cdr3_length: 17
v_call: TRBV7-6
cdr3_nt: TGTGCCAGCAGCTTATGGCCGAGACAGGGGGTAAGGAATGAGCAGTTCTTC
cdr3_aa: CASSLWPRQGVRNEQFF